Below, 2 T cell receptor beta chains from the same sample are listed, as sequenced in a study of blood T cell repertoires in COVID-19 (dated by TCRdb to 2018 to 2021). Library preparation used the immunoSEQ multiplex PCR assay. This immuneACCESS table, as held by TCRdb, lists in-frame sequences with V and J called but not all clones. Of the missing ones, under half trace to an unresolved V gene in checked studies; the others have no known cause. The sample table contains tens of thousands of clones; only one count was recorded for about three quarters of them. The ten largest clonotypes hold 15% to 25% of the sample. The sequenced sample was peripheral blood. All receptors come from a man aged 25 to 40 with COVID-19, enrolled during active disease.

This clone was seen a single time. This rearrangement joins TRBV10-1 to TRBJ2-6; TRBD1 matches 12 bases. Germline trimming cut 6 bases from V and 2 bases from J; bases unmatched to any gene: 2. Germline CDR1 is WNHNN and CDR2 is SYGVQD (reference sequence). This CDR3 region has 16 residues. CDR3 amino acids: CASRGQGAAGANVLTF. The CDR3 bases are TGCGCCAGCAGGGGACAGGGGGCGGCTGGGGCCAACGTCCTGACTTTC.

The gene calls are TRBV5-1 and TRBJ1-6; a possible D gene is TRBD1 (6 bases). Trimming removed 0 bases from V and 0 bases from J, with 19 bases in between. The germline CDR1 and CDR2 sequences are SGHRS and YFSETQ. The CDR3 extends over 20 amino acids. The CDR3 coding sequence is TGCGCCAGCAGCTTGGGTTACGGCCATCTAGGGGGCTCCTATAATTCACCCCTCCACTTT. The encoded protein is CASSLGYGHLGGSYNSPLHF.